This TCR beta chain originates from a study of blood T cell repertoires in COVID-19 (dated by TCRdb to the early 2020s). For the study in its entirety: Samples from collaborators originated in the United States, Italy and Spain and spanned both the acute and convalescent phases of COVID-19. The dataset comprised deeply sampled blood TCRbeta repertoires from subjects exposed to, actively infected with, or recovered from COVID-19. Where HLA class I and class II types were available, the types were taken from metadata supplied by the sample provider, not from assay-based typing. The samples were drawn from two sources: the first 160 participants of the ongoing ImmuneRACE study, and 1,000 to 1,500 subjects contributed by 6 global collaborators. The repertoires were released in a freely available public database meant as a resource for research on the immune response to SARS-CoV-2. The material from the prospective study consisted of cDNA or gDNA derived from T cells, B-cell-depleted T cells, or PBMCs. Nearly every sample came with metadata listing a de-identified subject ID, COVID-19 status, age in years and sex.

TCRbeta CDR3 regions were amplified from genomic DNA using the immunoSEQ Assay, a bias-controlled multiplex PCR. The authors' pipeline ran thus. The number of nucleated cells in each sample was estimated from the amplification of reference gene primers within the assay. Sequence reads were collapsed and filtered to measure the absolute abundance of every unique TCRbeta CDR3 rearrangement. For each sample, productive Simpson clonality was calculated by taking the square root of Simpson's diversity index across productive rearrangements. The immuneACCESS repertoire file appears here via TCRdb, limited to in-frame rearrangements. These files lack a portion of the clones; in checked studies, under half of the deficit traces to unresolved V genes, and the cause of the others is not known. V and J calls and clone size are copied from that table; D and trimming were computed from the DNA. For this sample the table gives 210,000 or so clones, of which around 84% were detected only once. The ten largest clones add up to 18% of the sample.

Each collaborating institution followed its own protocols to collect whole blood in K2EDTA tubes. Collaborator samples were shipped for TCRbeta analysis as frozen whole blood, isolated PBMCs, or DNA extracted from either sample type. The research as a whole found: Clinical and demographic metadata were provided uncurated, with the amount varying by source and participant.

From the cysteine up to the phenylalanine, the CDR3 has a length of 15 residues. The entry retains the CDR3 DNA only, 45 bases that are in frame from base 1. CDR1 SEHNR and CDR2 FQNEAQ were looked up in the germline V gene (reference sequence). After removal of 5 bases from V and 5 bases from J, the junction retains 2 bases not matched to a gene. As to this clone: Its antigen is still unknown. No clone much larger than this one lies a single base away; base qualities are absent.

The source material was peripheral blood. This TCR was sampled from a woman aged 80 or over with active or convalescent COVID-19. The chain is encoded by TRBV7-9 joined to TRBJ2-3, with TRBD2 matching 15 junction bases. The DNA is as follows: TGTGCCAGCAGCGAGGGACTAGCGGGGGGAGATACGCAGTATTTT. The resulting protein is CASSEGLAGGDTQYF.